This TCR beta chain was documented in a study of T cell repertoires in aging, cancer and after chemotherapy. With respect to this clonotype: Its specificity is unknown.

Peripheral blood genomic DNA, not sorted cells or RNA, was the template. A mixed TRB-A/B primer pool amplified rearranged TRB by multiplex touch-down PCR. In TCRdb, the multiplex PCR reads were re-called with MiXCR into one record per CDR3 protein. Altogether under 2,500 distinct CDR3 sequences are present, more than 25% being singletons, with the ten largest covering roughly a tenth. Study-level results: In healthy donors, age-related TCR diversity loss mainly reflected lost richness.

Germline V gives CDR1 SGHDN, CDR2 FVKESK. The CDR3 has 17 amino acids. Trimming took 1 base from V and 2 from J; bases not matched to a gene: 8. Source material: blood. The rearrangement uses TRBV14 and TRBJ2-3, with 8 bases fitting TRBD2. This receptor was identified in a human donor with a solid tumor. Written as DNA, the CDR3 is TGTGCCAGCAGCCAAGCCTCCCTAGCGGGCTACACAGATACGCAGTATTTT. Amino acid sequence: CASSQASLAGYTDTQYF.